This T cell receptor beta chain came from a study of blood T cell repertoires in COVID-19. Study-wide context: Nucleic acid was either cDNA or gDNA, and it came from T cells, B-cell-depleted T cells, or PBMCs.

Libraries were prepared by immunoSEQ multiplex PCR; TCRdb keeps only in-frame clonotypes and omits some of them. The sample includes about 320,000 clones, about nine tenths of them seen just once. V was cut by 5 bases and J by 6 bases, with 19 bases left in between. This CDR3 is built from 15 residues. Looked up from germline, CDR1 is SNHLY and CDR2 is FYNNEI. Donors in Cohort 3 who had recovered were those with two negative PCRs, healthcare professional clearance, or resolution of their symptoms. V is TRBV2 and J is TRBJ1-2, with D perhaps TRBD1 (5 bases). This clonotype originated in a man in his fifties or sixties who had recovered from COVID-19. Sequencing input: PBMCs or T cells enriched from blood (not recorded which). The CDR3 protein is CASSNRRTSDNGYTF. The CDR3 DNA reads TGTGCCAGCAGTAACCGAAGGACAAGCGACAATGGCTACACCTTC.